This T cell receptor beta chain originates from a study of blood T cell repertoires in COVID-19 (dated by TCRdb to about 2020). The study in broad terms: Collaborator samples came from the United States, Italy and Spain and covered acute and convalescent phases of COVID-19. The material from the prospective study consisted of cDNA or gDNA derived from T cells, B-cell-depleted T cells, or PBMCs. Nearly every sample came with metadata listing a de-identified subject ID, COVID-19 status, age in years and sex. Where available, HLA class I and class II types were taken from metadata supplied by the sample provider and were not determined by assay-based typing. The repertoires were released in a freely available public database meant as a resource for research on the immune response to SARS-CoV-2. Samples were obtained from the ongoing ImmuneRACE study (first 160 participants) and from roughly 1,300 subjects provided by 6 global collaborators. Deeply sampled blood TCRbeta repertoires from subjects exposed to, actively infected with, or recovered from COVID-19 were included in the dataset.

Here is what the overall study found, with its caveats: The quantity of clinical and demographic metadata differed by source and by participant and was supplied without curation.

There are 15 amino acids in the CDR3, from cysteine to phenylalanine inclusive. Only the CDR3 region is kept as DNA, spanning 45 bases read in frame from base 1. Via the germline V gene (reference sequence), CDR1 is MNHEY and CDR2 SMNVEV. For this chain, trimming is 6 bases at the V end and 3 bases at the J end, and the number of junction bases without a gene match is 11. The immunoSEQ Assay, a bias-controlled multiplex PCR, was used to amplify TCRbeta CDR3 regions from genomic DNA. The authors' analysis ran thus. Within the assay, amplification of reference gene primers was used to estimate how many nucleated cells each sample contained. To quantify the absolute abundance of each unique TCRbeta CDR3 rearrangement, sequence reads were collapsed and filtered. Productive Simpson clonality was computed per sample as the square root of Simpson's diversity index over productive rearrangements. This is the immuneACCESS table as TCRdb keeps it, with only in-frame sequences that have V and J called. A part of the clones is gone; compared with another copy, unresolved V genes explain less than half, and the rest is unexplained. The V and J calls and clone size are taken from that table; D and trimming were inferred from the DNA. The sample table records roughly 200,000 clones; around 87% of these occur just once. The ten largest make up roughly 6.2% of the sample.

Worth noting for this clone: No antigen is known for it. Base-call qualities are not available, and no considerably larger clone is one nucleotide away.

Another Seattle source contributed samples from volunteer blood donors who had recovered from COVID-19. Collaborating institutions collected whole blood in K2EDTA tubes following their own protocols. Collaborator samples were shipped for TCRbeta analysis as frozen whole blood, isolated PBMCs, or DNA extracted from either sample type. The sequence links TRBV27 to TRBJ2-7; TRBD2 lines up with 7 middle nucleotides. The receptor was derived from a man in his sixties who had recovered from COVID-19. What was sequenced was peripheral blood. The DNA sequence is TGTGCCAGCAGCCTCCGGGGGTGGGAGGGCTACGAGCAGTACTTC. It specifies CASSLRGWEGYEQYF.